This T cell receptor beta chain originates from a study of cytomegalovirus exposure and HLA in healthy donors. Study in general: There were around 390 genotyped donors. Of these, 75% to 85% fell in the genetic ancestry cluster associated with self-reported Caucasian donors. Regarding the study as a whole: Roughly uniform depth of sequencing across donors was assumed in presence/absence analyses. A later analysis reported that several of the most significant clusters appeared to be linked to common viral pathogens, among them Epstein-Barr virus. A prior analysis recorded that most TCR beta V segments were productive about 87% or about 30% of the time.

The V gene end was trimmed by 5 bases and the J gene end by 9 bases; junction bases not matched to a gene: 9. There are 14 residues in the CDR3. In germline, CDR1 is MDHEN, CDR2 SYDVKM. PCR was performed using 60 Vbeta and 13 Jbeta primers. Repertoires were generated with immunoSEQ multiplex PCR, while TCRdb's copy carries only in-frame clones and drops some. The sample shows about 110,000 clones, around 80% of them seen only once. Details on this clone: Its antigen is unknown.

The chain links TRBV28 to TRBJ2-7, with 11 bases fitting TRBD2. The sequence derives from a man aged 30 to 45 in good health and CMV-seropositive. The sample consisted of PBMCs. The CDR3 sequence is CASSGLAGHDGQYV. In DNA form, the CDR3 reads TGTGCCAGCAGTGGACTAGCGGGCCACGACGGGCAGTACGTC.